The 25 T cell receptor beta chains in this list originate from one sample, sequenced in a study of glioma-infiltrating T cells after dendritic cell vaccination. Assay: immunoSEQ multiplex PCR; the TCRdb copy retains only in-frame clones and omits some. The profile shows around 96,000 clones, about 80% of them singletons. Sequenced here: blood, sampled before dendritic cell vaccination. All receptors come from a human donor with glioblastoma.

This rearrangement joins TRBV5-4 to TRBJ1-3, with 7 bases lining up with TRBD1. The germline CDR1 and CDR2 sequences are SGHNT and YYREEE (reference sequence). The J segment lost 0 bases and the V segment lost 4 bases, leaving 7 bases of the junction unmatched. CDR3 length: 16 amino acids. Here the CDR3 reads CASSPRQGLSGNTIYF. The CDR3 coding sequence is TGTGCCAGCAGCCCACGACAGGGACTCTCTGGAAACACCATATATTTT.

This chain uses TRBV6-5 with TRBJ1-2; 8 bases line up with TRBD1. The CDR3 totals 14 residues. Germline V lookup: CDR1 MNHEY, CDR2 SVGAGI. The J segment lost 6 bases and the V segment lost 2 bases, leaving 5 bases of the junction unmatched. The CDR3 is CASSYNRGADGYTF. DNA of the CDR3: TGTGCCAGCAGTTACAACAGGGGGGCAGATGGCTACACCTTC.

This clone turned up a few times. This chain uses TRBV30 with TRBJ1-4; no clear D gene. V lost 2 bases and J 12 bases, leaving 10 bases between the germline ends. CDR1 is GTSNPN, CDR2 SVGIG, per germline (reference sequence). The CDR3 is 11 residues long. The CDR3 DNA follows: TGTGCCTGGAGTATCGGCGGTCAACTGTTTTTT. It encodes CAWSIGGQLFF.

The chain recombines TRBV5-1 with TRBJ2-5; 8 bases map to TRBD2. CDR3 length: 15 amino acids. Germline CDR1 and CDR2: SGHRS and YFSETQ. V shed 0 bases and J 0 bases; nucleotides not matched to a gene: 1. The CDR3 region has the DNA TGCGCCAGCAGCTTGGTTAGCGGGGACCAAGAGACCCAGTACTTC. It translates to CASSLVSGDQETQYF.

V usage is TRBV5-6 and J usage is TRBJ2-1; TRBD2 matches at 11 bases. Germline lookup yields CDR1 SGHDT and CDR2 YYEEEE. V lost 5 bases, J lost 3 bases, and 4 bases stayed unmatched. The CDR3 sequence is 15 residues long. The DNA of the CDR3 is TGTGCCAGCAGGGGACTAGCGGAGGACTACAATGAGCAGTTCTTC. Protein: CASRGLAEDYNEQFF.

The chain carries TRBV28 and TRBJ1-1, with a possible D match to TRBD1 (5 bases). The V end was cut by 6 bases, the J end by 5 bases, with 16 bases between. This CDR3 has 14 residues. Looked up from germline, CDR1 is MDHEN and CDR2 is SYDVKM. CDR3 DNA: TGTGCCAGCAGCCTCGGGGGGGTTGGGACTGAAGCTTTCTTT. This sequence encodes CASSLGGVGTEAFF. Looking up the rest from reference TRBV28 and TRBJ1-1 gives the full variable domain: DVKVTQSSRYLVKRTGEKVFLECVQDMDHENMFWYRQDPGLGLRLIYFSYDVKMKEKGDIPEGYSVSREKKERFSLILESASTNQTSMYLCASSLGGVGTEAFFGQGTRLTVV.

A note on this clone: At one end the junction does not follow the germline gene, possibly because of a read error. V gene TRBV7-7 combines with J gene TRBJ2-7; 9 positions match TRBD1. The CDR3 covers 15 residues. CDR1 is SSHAT and CDR2 is FNYEAQ in the germline V gene (reference sequence). The CDR3 loop reads CASSSRDRARVGQYF. The CDR3 DNA follows: TGTGCTAGCAGCTCCCGGGACAGGGCCCGGGTGGGACAGTACTTC.

This chain links TRBV2 with TRBJ2-7; D is perhaps TRBD2 (6 bases). Germline V gene sequence: CDR1 SNHLY, CDR2 FYNNEI. This CDR3 comprises 12 residues. Trimming left V 4 bases short and J 6 bases short, with 10 bases between. The CDR3: CASSGLVLEQYF. Here the CDR3 DNA reads TGTGCCAGCAGTGGACTAGTGCTCGAGCAGTACTTC.

The V call is TRBV5-6, the J call TRBJ1-5; 9 bases fit TRBD1. J lost 2 bases, V lost 4 bases, and 7 bases had no gene match. The CDR3 loop spans 16 amino acids. Germline CDR1 is SGHDT and CDR2 is YYEEEE. For the CDR3, the DNA is TGTGCCAGCAGCAGAGACAGGGGGGTTGGCAATCAGCCCCAGCATTTT. It encodes CASSRDRGVGNQPQHF.

J is TRBJ2-1 and V is TRBV28, with TRBD1 identical over 8 bases. CDR1 is MDHEN, CDR2 SYDVKM, per germline. V lost 6 bases to trimming and J lost 2 bases; unmatched junction nucleotides: 3. This CDR3 is built from 14 residues. CDR3 sequence reads: CASRTGAPYNEQFF. CDR3 in DNA: TGTGCCAGCAGGACAGGGGCGCCCTACAATGAGCAGTTCTTC.

The sample holds a few counts of this clone. The chain is built from TRBV5-6 and TRBJ1-2; TRBD1 is a possible D gene (6 bases). The CDR3 is 14 amino acids. Germline V gene lookup returns CDR1 SGHDT and CDR2 YYEEEE. V lost 0 bases and J 5 bases, leaving 11 bases between the germline ends. The DNA of the CDR3 is TGTGCCAGCAGCTTGGCGGCAGGACAGTATGGCTACACCTTC. It is translated as CASSLAAGQYGYTF.

For the CDR3, the DNA is TGCGCCAGCAGCCATCTACAGGTTACTAATCAGCCCCAGCATTTT. Protein: CASSHLQVTNQPQHF. The chain has TRBV4-1 and TRBJ1-5, with D possibly matching TRBD1 (5 bases). Trimming shortened V by 3 bases and J by 4 bases, and 13 bases separated the two germline ends. The germline V gene encodes CDR1 MGHRA and CDR2 YSYEKL. The CDR3 is 15 residues long.

This clone has just one count. V is TRBV9 and J is TRBJ1-6, with a tentative D call TRBD1 (6 bases). The CDR3 totals 16 residues. The germline V gene encodes CDR1 SGDLS and CDR2 YYNGEE. Trimming took off 4 bases at V and 5 bases at J, with 16 bases between the two ends. CDR3 amino acids: CASSPGWGPNNSPLHF. CDR3 DNA: TGTGCCAGCAGCCCTGGGTGGGGGCCCAATAATTCACCCCTCCACTTT.

The chain recombines TRBV11-3 with TRBJ2-7; D is perhaps TRBD1 (6 bases). Between the trimmed V and J ends, which lost 0 bases and 0 bases, there was a span of 21 bases. The CDR3 loop spans 19 amino acids. Germline V gene sequence: CDR1 SGHNT, CDR2 YENEEA. This CDR3 is CASSLDTFDRSDSSYEQYF. CDR3 sequence (DNA): TGTGCCAGCAGCTTAGATACCTTCGACAGGTCGGATAGCTCCTACGAGCAGTACTTC.

V and J are TRBV10-3 and TRBJ2-3, with 12 bases that match TRBD2. The CDR3 length is 16 residues. V was pared by 5 bases and J by 2 bases, with 5 bases of the junction left unmatched. CDR1 ENHRY and CDR2 SYGVKD come from the germline V gene. CDR3 region: CAISSGLAGNTDTQYF. The CDR3 DNA is TGTGCCATCAGTTCCGGACTAGCGGGAAACACAGATACGCAGTATTTT.

CDR3 sequence (DNA): TGTGCCTGGAGTATTCAGAGGGGGCGGAATGAAAAACTGTTTTTT. This translates into CAWSIQRGRNEKLFF. V usage is TRBV30 and J usage is TRBJ1-4, with 7 nucleotides matching TRBD1. The CDR3 is 15 amino acids. The J segment lost 5 bases and the V segment lost 2 bases, leaving 8 bases of the junction unmatched. CDR1 GTSNPN and CDR2 SVGIG come from the germline V gene (reference sequence).

The chain carries TRBV6-5 and TRBJ2-7; TRBD1 aligns across 7 bases. The CDR3 covers 15 residues. With V trimmed by 5 bases and J by 2 bases, 9 bases remained unmatched. CDR1 is MNHEY, CDR2 SVGAGI, per germline. Written as DNA, the CDR3 is TGTGCCAGCAGTCCACGACAGGGTACTACCTACGAGCAGTACTTC. Amino acids: CASSPRQGTTYEQYF.

The J gene is TRBJ2-2, the V gene TRBV10-2, with TRBD1 matching 8 bases. The V and J ends lost 6 bases and 7 bases, in that order; junction bases with no gene match: 4. CDR1 and CDR2 from the germline V gene are WSHSY and SAAADI. The CDR3 is 13 residues long. The CDR3 reads CASSGQGGGELFF. The CDR3 bases are TGCGCCAGCAGCGGACAGGGAGGCGGGGAGCTGTTTTTT.

This sequence joins TRBV6-5 and TRBJ2-3, with 10 bases that match TRBD2. The CDR3 sequence is 16 residues long. Unmatched junction bases numbered 6, after V lost 2 bases and J lost 4 bases. Germline V gene lookup returns CDR1 MNHEY and CDR2 SVGAGI. CDR3 protein: CASSYLAGARADTQYF. The DNA of the CDR3 is TGTGCCAGCAGTTACCTAGCGGGGGCTAGAGCAGATACGCAGTATTTT.

This clone was recorded once. The chain links TRBV6-5 to TRBJ1-1, with D perhaps TRBD1 (5 bases). V was cut by 6 bases and J by 6 bases, with 20 bases left in between. The length of the CDR3 is 15 residues. The germline gives CDR1 MNHEY, CDR2 SVGAGI. The CDR3 sequence: CASRHSDSPVSEAFF. CDR3 coding DNA: TGTGCCAGCAGACACTCAGACAGTCCCGTATCTGAAGCTTTCTTT.

This chain connects TRBV18 to TRBJ2-3; TRBD2 matches at 8 bases. The CDR3 runs to 19 residues. Germline CDR1 reads KGHSH; CDR2 reads LQKENI. The ends lost 6 bases at V and 3 bases at J; junction bases unmatched: 20. CDR3 region: CASSALLAGVAGRTDTQYF. The CDR3 nucleotides are TGTGCCAGCTCGGCCCTCCTCGCCGGGGTAGCGGGGAGGACAGATACGCAGTATTTT.

The V and J genes are TRBV2 and TRBJ2-5; maybe TRBD2 (6 bases). The germline CDR1 and CDR2 sequences are SNHLY and FYNNEI. CDR3 size: 14 residues. With 7 bases removed from V and 1 base from J, the gap between germline ends came to 13 bases. The CDR3, as DNA: TGTGCCAGCAACCCTCGGGGGTCCCAAGAGACCCAGTACTTC. Translation: CASNPRGSQETQYF.

The chain uses TRBV10-3 and TRBJ1-5, with 12 bases matching TRBD1. This CDR3 comprises 15 residues. The V segment lost 4 bases and the J segment 6 bases; nucleotides outside the gene matches: 4. Germline CDR1 reads ENHRY; CDR2 reads SYGVKD. This CDR3 reads CAISVGQGAGQPQHF. Here the CDR3 DNA reads TGTGCCATCAGTGTGGGACAGGGGGCTGGTCAGCCCCAGCATTTT.

The chain has TRBV7-9 and TRBJ1-2; no definite D call. CDR3 length equals 12 residues. The germline V gene has CDR1 SEHNR and CDR2 FQNEAQ (reference sequence). Trimming stripped 5 bases from V and 3 bases from J, with 7 bases between. The CDR3 DNA reads TGTGCCAGCAGCGCCGACTACTATGGCTACACCTTC. It translates to CASSADYYGYTF.

The chain employs TRBV19 and TRBJ2-7; 9 bases agree with TRBD1. J lost 5 bases, V lost 4 bases, and 3 bases had no gene match. Germline V gene data show CDR1 as LNHDA and CDR2 as SQIVND (reference sequence). This CDR3 is built from 13 residues. The CDR3 sequence: CASSTDRGHEQYF. In DNA, the CDR3 is TGTGCCAGTAGTACGGACAGGGGACACGAGCAGTACTTC. Drawing the rest from reference TRBV19 and TRBJ2-7, the complete variable domain is DGGITQSPKYLFRKEGQNVTLSCEQNLNHDAMYWYRQDPGQGLRLIYYSQIVNDFQKGDIAEGYSVSREKKESFPLTVTSAQKNPTAFYLCASSTDRGHEQYFGPGTRLTVT.